The T cell receptor beta chain described here comes from a study of blood T cell repertoires in COVID-19. V lost 2 bases to trimming and J lost 3 bases; unmatched junction nucleotides: 16. The CDR3 is 18 amino acids. Per germline, CDR1 LGHNT and CDR2 FRNRAP. Profiling relied on immunoSEQ multiplex PCR, and the TCRdb table lists in-frame clones only, not all of them. Of 210,000 or so clones listed, 80% are singletons. Participants spanned ages about 18 to 89 years and resided in over 20 US areas. The origin of this receptor is a man aged 25-45 years with acute COVID-19. The chain employs TRBV12-5 and TRBJ2-7, with 7 bases identical to TRBD2. The source material was PBMCs or T cells enriched from blood (not recorded which). CDR3 DNA: TGTGCTAGTGGTTTGCTCGGAGTGGGAGGGCCCAAAGTCTACGAGCAGTACTTC. Residues: CASGLLGVGGPKVYEQYF.